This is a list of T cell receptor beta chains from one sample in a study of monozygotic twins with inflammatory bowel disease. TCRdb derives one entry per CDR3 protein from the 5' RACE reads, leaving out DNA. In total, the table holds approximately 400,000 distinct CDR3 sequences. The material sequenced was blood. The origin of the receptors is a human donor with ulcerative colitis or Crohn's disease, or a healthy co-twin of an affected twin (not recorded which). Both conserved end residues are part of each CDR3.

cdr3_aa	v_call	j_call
CASSLAGGRTGETQYF	TRBV7-2	TRBJ2-5
CASRDGGRAQDEQFF	TRBV11-2	TRBJ2-1
CSVERPALGRTGANVLTF	TRBV29-1	TRBJ2-6
CASTITDGKRETQYF	TRBV28	TRBJ2-5
CSASNRAKNTGELFF	TRBV20-1	TRBJ2-2
CASISSPGEQGEAFF	TRBV6-2/TRBV6-3	TRBJ1-1
CASTSGQGASTDTQYF	TRBV7-9	TRBJ2-3
CASSLGTIPGELFF	TRBV5-1	TRBJ2-2
CASSQQGGTGELFF	TRBV4-1	TRBJ2-2
CASSLAYRGLDEQYF	TRBV7-6	TRBJ2-7
CRFAMGGNTEAFF	TRBV20-1	TRBJ1-1
CASSRTGTSGRAAEQYF	TRBV4-1	TRBJ2-7